The 17 T cell receptor beta chains presented below share a single source sample, sequenced in a study of lymphopenia after photon versus proton radiotherapy. The assay was immunoSEQ multiplex PCR, and TCRdb's table has in-frame clones only and misses some. The data hold 150,000 to 200,000 clones, with approximately 91% observed a single time. Specimen: peripheral blood, collected from a patient treated with photon-based radiotherapy. The receptors derive from a man aged 45 to 65 with gastric cancer.

V and J are TRBV28 and TRBJ2-4, with D perhaps TRBD1 (5 bases). This CDR3 has 14 amino acids. CDR1 is MDHEN, CDR2 SYDVKM, per germline. Between the trimmed V and J ends, which lost 0 bases and 5 bases, there was a span of 8 bases. Written as DNA, the CDR3 is TGTGCCAGCAGTTTATGGGCAGGGCAAAACATTCAGTACTTC. It encodes CASSLWAGQNIQYF.

V usage is TRBV5-1 and J usage is TRBJ2-1, with D uncertain. V was trimmed by 0 bases and J by 4 bases, leaving 11 bases between them. The CDR3 spans 15 residues. Germline CDR1 and CDR2: SGHRS and YFSETQ. Written as DNA, the CDR3 is TGCGCCAGCAGCTTGGTGCAGAACTCTTACAATGAGCAGTTCTTC. Translated, it gives CASSLVQNSYNEQFF.

This rearrangement joins TRBV4-1 to TRBJ2-4, with D uncertain. Germline loops: CDR1 MGHRA, CDR2 YSYEKL. V gave up 4 bases and J gave up 3 bases, with 7 bases separating them. The CDR3 has 13 amino acids. CDR3: CASSPYGKNIQYF. CDR3 nucleotides: TGCGCCAGCAGCCCATATGGCAAAAACATTCAGTACTTC.

The V gene is TRBV9, the J gene TRBJ2-1; D assignment may be TRBD1 or TRBD2 (5 bases each). Trimming left V 6 bases short and J 5 bases short, with 15 bases between. The germline V gene has CDR1 SGDLS and CDR2 YYNGEE. CDR3 length: 14 residues. The CDR3 bases are TGTGCCAGCAACCGGGACGCGGCTAACAATGAGCAGTTCTTC. Residues: CASNRDAANNEQFF.

The chain joins TRBV2 to TRBJ2-2, with 9 bases identical to TRBD2. The CDR3 has 15 amino acids. Germline CDR1 reads SNHLY; CDR2 reads FYNNEI. Trimming cost V 10 bases and J 2 bases; bases outside gene matches: 8. The CDR3 DNA sequence: TGTGCCATCTTTAGCGGGAGTCCCAACACCGGGGAGCTGTTTTTT. Translation gives CAIFSGSPNTGELFF.

This clone appeared a few times. The chain combines TRBV21-1 with TRBJ1-5. TRBV21-1 has pseudogene status. The CDR3 extends over 14 amino acids. The CDR3 DNA is TGTGCCAGCAGCAACAGAGATAGCAATCAGCCCCAGCATTTT. Translation gives CASSNRDSNQPQHF.

The V and J genes are TRBV7-2 and TRBJ2-5; 7 nucleotides align to TRBD2. The V and J ends lost 2 bases and 6 bases, in that order; junction bases with no gene match: 12. The CDR3 runs to 16 residues. Germline V gene lookup returns CDR1 SGHTA and CDR2 FQGNSA. The CDR3 loop reads CASSLSEGGRGKTQYF. DNA for the CDR3: TGTGCCAGCAGCTTATCTGAGGGAGGGAGGGGAAAGACCCAGTACTTC.

This sequence joins TRBV5-1 and TRBJ2-1; 10 bases fit TRBD2. The CDR3 totals 16 residues. Looked up from germline, CDR1 is SGHRS and CDR2 is YFSETQ. V lost 4 bases, J lost 8 bases, and 12 bases stayed unmatched. CDR3 protein: CASSPPGSGRADEQFF. The CDR3 DNA reads TGCGCCAGCAGCCCACCTGGGAGCGGGAGGGCTGATGAGCAGTTCTTC.

This clone occurred a few times. The V gene is TRBV10-3, the J gene TRBJ2-7, with 9 bases fitting TRBD1. The CDR3 contains 14 residues. Per germline, CDR1 ENHRY and CDR2 SYGVKD. V lost 6 bases to trimming and J lost 2 bases; unmatched junction nucleotides: 5. The CDR3 sequence is CAISGDRVTYEQYF. CDR3 nucleotide sequence: TGTGCCATCAGCGGGGACAGGGTAACCTACGAGCAGTACTTC.

The J gene is TRBJ2-7, the V gene TRBV11-2, with 7 bases that match TRBD2. Germline V gene sequence: CDR1 SGHAT, CDR2 FQNNGV. With 1 base clipped from V and 3 bases from J, the junction kept 0 bases outside the gene matches. This CDR3 region has 13 residues. The CDR3 DNA is TGTGCCAGCAGCTTAGTAGCGGGCTACGAGCAGTACTTC. Protein product: CASSLVAGYEQYF.

With regard to this clone: The sample contains more than one DNA sequence encoding this CDR3. The chain couples TRBV18 to TRBJ1-5, with TRBD1 matching over 8 bases. J gave up 5 bases and V 3 bases, and 3 bases lay outside the gene matches. This CDR3 is built from 14 residues. Per the germline V gene, CDR1 is KGHSH and CDR2 is LQKENI. The CDR3 protein is CASSPQGADQPQHF. The CDR3 DNA is TGTGCCAGCTCACCCCAGGGGGCCGATCAGCCCCAGCATTTT.

The chain combines TRBV7-9 with TRBJ2-2; TRBD2 might be the D (6 bases). The CDR3 loop spans 13 amino acids. In germline, CDR1 is SEHNR, CDR2 FQNEAQ (reference sequence). The germline V and J ends were trimmed by 3 bases and 5 bases, with 7 bases remaining between them. CDR3 DNA sequence: TGTGCCAGCAGCTTGACTAGAACCGGGGAGCTGTTTTTT. The encoded protein is CASSLTRTGELFF.

The chain employs TRBV7-6 and TRBJ2-3; 9 positions match TRBD2. Unmatched junction bases numbered 6, after V lost 6 bases and J lost 2 bases. This CDR3 is built from 15 residues. The germline V gene has CDR1 SGHVS and CDR2 FNYEAQ. CDR3 protein: CASRGTSWNTDTQYF. The CDR3 coding sequence is TGTGCCAGCAGGGGGACTAGCTGGAACACAGATACGCAGTATTTT.

The rearrangement joins TRBV7-9 to TRBJ2-5; D might be TRBD2 (6 bases). Germline loops: CDR1 SEHNR, CDR2 FQNEAQ (reference sequence). The CDR3 length is 14 residues. The V gene lost 5 bases and the J gene lost 3 bases, with 13 bases spanning the gap. CDR3 DNA sequence: TGTGCCAGCAGCCGGGACTCAAAAGAAGAGACCCAGTACTTC. Protein: CASSRDSKEETQYF.

This clone appeared a single time. The chain couples TRBV9 to TRBJ2-1; the D gene is possibly TRBD2 (6 bases). Deletions cut 1 base from V and 7 bases from J, with 24 bases between. Germline-derived CDR1 and CDR2 are SGDLS and YYNGEE. The CDR3 is made up of 18 amino acids. CDR3 protein: CASSVLISSIGTANEQFF. Here the CDR3 DNA reads TGTGCCAGCAGCGTATTAATAAGCTCCATTGGGACTGCAAATGAGCAGTTCTTC.

The rearrangement joins TRBV2 to TRBJ2-7; 7 bases are a match to TRBD1. V gave up 7 bases and J gave up 2 bases; unmatched junction bases: 11. This CDR3 is built from 15 residues. Germline-derived CDR1 and CDR2 are SNHLY and FYNNEI. In DNA form, the CDR3 reads TGTGCCAGCACCCGGGACAGCCAGATTACCTACGAGCAGTACTTC. The encoded protein is CASTRDSQITYEQYF.

The genes are TRBV5-1 and TRBJ2-3, with D maybe TRBD2 (6 bases). Per germline, CDR1 SGHRS and CDR2 YFSETQ. The CDR3 extends over 14 amino acids. The germline V and J ends were trimmed by 4 bases and 6 bases, with 15 bases remaining between them. CDR3 region: CASSRQEGVDTQYF. The CDR3 region has the DNA TGCGCCAGCAGCCGCCAGGAGGGAGTCGATACGCAGTATTTT.